This record looks at one T cell receptor (beta chain) sequence and its context. Antigen unknown. The CDR3 runs 14 residues. V gave up 7 bases and J gave up 0 bases, with 13 bases separating them. The data stem from a study of T cell repertoires in cytomegalovirus infection. TCRdb re-called the reads through MiXCR, storing one row per CDR3 protein. The sample records around 770,000 distinct CDR3 sequences, 25% to 30% being singletons. This material consisted of cultured CD8+ T cells from PBMCs, taken from culture after CMV antigen stimulation. This clonotype originated in a human donor in good health (CMV status not recorded). Some clones in this sample may be carry-over from other donors' samples. The chain carries TRBV12-3 or TRBV12-4 and TRBJ2-7, with a tentative D call TRBD1 (6 bases). The CDR3 reads CASTLGALSYEQYF. The CDR3 nucleotides read TGTGCCAGCACCCTGGGGGCTCTCTCCTACGAGCAGTACTTC.